These T cell receptor beta chains were read from a single sample in a study of cytomegalovirus exposure and HLA in healthy donors. Some clones are missing from TCRdb's copy, which holds only in-frame ones; the method was immunoSEQ multiplex PCR. The sample has under 150,000 clones; approximately 80% are singletons. The sequenced sample consisted of PBMCs. The receptors shown here come from a woman in her thirties or forties in good health and CMV-seronegative. CDR3s include the opening cysteine and the closing phenylalanine or tryptophan. Fields, in order: CDR3 DNA, CDR3 protein, V gene, clone size, J gene, D gene. The D gene is left open where the match is weak. Not all rows give a size; the values are once, few, many and, for expanded clones, a class.

CDR3 DNA: TGTGCCAGCAGCTCGATAGCGGGGGGGCCCCATGAGCAGTTCTTC; CDR3 protein: CASSSIAGGPHEQFF; V gene: TRBV6-1; clone size: NA; J gene: TRBJ2-1; D gene: TRBD2
CDR3 DNA: TGTTCCAGCAGCTTACCCGAGCGGGGTAACTCCTACGAGCAGTACTTC; CDR3 protein: CSSSLPERGNSYEQYF; V gene: TRBV7-9; clone size: NA; J gene: TRBJ2-7; D gene: TRBD2
CDR3 DNA: TGTGCCAGCAGCTCCGTAGCGGGGGCCTCCTCTGGGGCCAACGTCCTGACTTTC; CDR3 protein: CASSSVAGASSGANVLTF; V gene: TRBV5-4; clone size: NA; J gene: TRBJ2-6; D gene: TRBD2
CDR3 DNA: TGTGCCAGCAGTTGGAGGGAGGCAGATACGCAGTATTTT; CDR3 protein: CASSWREADTQYF; V gene: TRBV6-5; clone size: once; J gene: TRBJ2-3; D gene: NA
CDR3 DNA: TGTGCCAGCAAAGAAGGACTAGAGGCAGATACGCAGTATTTT; CDR3 protein: CASKEGLEADTQYF; V gene: TRBV6-4; clone size: few; J gene: TRBJ2-3; D gene: TRBD2
CDR3 DNA: TGTGCCAGCAAAGCACCCCCCTACGAGCAGTACTTC; CDR3 protein: CASKAPPYEQYF; V gene: TRBV28; clone size: NA; J gene: TRBJ2-7; D gene: NA
CDR3 DNA: TGTGCCAGCAGGGCGACAGGGTGGGACACTGAAGCTTTCTTT; CDR3 protein: CASRATGWDTEAFF; V gene: TRBV11-2; clone size: NA; J gene: TRBJ1-1; D gene: TRBD1
CDR3 DNA: TGTGCCAGCAGCTTAGGTGGGAGAGGCGCTTCGGGGACTGAAGCTTTCTTT; CDR3 protein: CASSLGGRGASGTEAFF; V gene: TRBV7-8; clone size: NA; J gene: TRBJ1-1; D gene: NA
CDR3 DNA: TGTGCCATCAGTTCTCTTAAAGGTGGGAGCGGCACAGATACGCAGTATTTT; CDR3 protein: CAISSLKGGSGTDTQYF; V gene: TRBV10-3; clone size: NA; J gene: TRBJ2-3; D gene: NA
CDR3 DNA: TGTGCCAGCAAAAGACAGGGGATGAACACTGAAGCTTTCTTT; CDR3 protein: CASKRQGMNTEAFF; V gene: TRBV11-2; clone size: few; J gene: TRBJ1-1; D gene: TRBD1
CDR3 DNA: TGTGCCAGCAGTGAAGATAGAGTGAACACTGAAGCTTTCTTT; CDR3 protein: CASSEDRVNTEAFF; V gene: TRBV2; clone size: few; J gene: TRBJ1-1; D gene: NA
CDR3 DNA: TGTGCCATCAGTGAGTACGGTATAGGGAGGGCTCGGGAAAACATTCAGTACTTC; CDR3 protein: CAISEYGIGRARENIQYF; V gene: TRBV10-3; clone size: few; J gene: TRBJ2-4; D gene: TRBD2
CDR3 DNA: TGCGCCAGCAGCCAAGATTCGGGGACTAGTTCGCGTACGCAGTATTTT; CDR3 protein: CASSQDSGTSSRTQYF; V gene: TRBV4-1; clone size: NA; J gene: TRBJ2-3; D gene: TRBD2
CDR3 DNA: TGTTCCAGCAGCTTTTACAGCTCCTACGAGCAGTACTTC; CDR3 protein: CSSSFYSSYEQYF; V gene: TRBV7-9; clone size: few; J gene: TRBJ2-7; D gene: NA
CDR3 DNA: TGTGCCAGTAGTGGGGGGACAGGGATCTCCTACGAGCAGTACTTC; CDR3 protein: CASSGGTGISYEQYF; V gene: TRBV19; clone size: NA; J gene: TRBJ2-7; D gene: TRBD1
CDR3 DNA: TGTGCCAGCAGCTTAGCTACCGGGGGGGGCGGCTACACCTTC; CDR3 protein: CASSLATGGGGYTF; V gene: TRBV7-8; clone size: NA; J gene: TRBJ1-2; D gene: NA
CDR3 DNA: TGTGCCAGCAGTTTATACTCGGGGGGAGGCTACACCTTC; CDR3 protein: CASSLYSGGGYTF; V gene: TRBV27; clone size: NA; J gene: TRBJ1-2; D gene: NA
CDR3 DNA: TGTGCCAGCAGGGCGGGGCAGGGAGTGTATATCGGTAATTCACCCCTCCACTTT; CDR3 protein: CASRAGQGVYIGNSPLHF; V gene: TRBV5-5; clone size: NA; J gene: TRBJ1-6; D gene: NA
CDR3 DNA: TGTGCCAGCAGCTTACACCGATTCTACGAGCAGTACTTC; CDR3 protein: CASSLHRFYEQYF; V gene: TRBV11-2; clone size: few; J gene: TRBJ2-7; D gene: NA
CDR3 DNA: TGTGCCAGCAGCTTAGCTATGCCGGGCACCGGGGAGCTGTTTTTT; CDR3 protein: CASSLAMPGTGELFF; V gene: TRBV7-8; clone size: NA; J gene: TRBJ2-2; D gene: NA
CDR3 DNA: TGTGCCAGCAGTCCTACAGGTCGGAGCTACACCTTC; CDR3 protein: CASSPTGRSYTF; V gene: TRBV6-5; clone size: once; J gene: TRBJ1-2; D gene: NA
CDR3 DNA: TGCGCCAGCAGCGTCGGGACTAGCGGGATGAATGAGCAGTTCTTC; CDR3 protein: CASSVGTSGMNEQFF; V gene: TRBV5-1; clone size: NA; J gene: TRBJ2-1; D gene: TRBD2
CDR3 DNA: TGTGCCAGCTCAACATTAGGGACAGGAGGTGGACTGAACACTGAAGCTTTCTTT; CDR3 protein: CASSTLGTGGGLNTEAFF; V gene: TRBV18; clone size: many; J gene: TRBJ1-1; D gene: TRBD1
CDR3 DNA: TGTGCCAGCAGCCTGACAGGGCCCTACAATGAGCAGTTCTTC; CDR3 protein: CASSLTGPYNEQFF; V gene: TRBV7-9; clone size: NA; J gene: TRBJ2-1; D gene: TRBD1
CDR3 DNA: TGTGCTAGCAGCAAAGGAGACAGGGATGGCACTGAAGCTTTCTTT; CDR3 protein: CASSKGDRDGTEAFF; V gene: TRBV21-1; clone size: NA; J gene: TRBJ1-1; D gene: NA
CDR3 DNA: TGTGCCAGCAGTTACTCGACAGCGGGAGCTAATGAAAAACTGTTTTTT; CDR3 protein: CASSYSTAGANEKLFF; V gene: TRBV6-5; clone size: NA; J gene: TRBJ1-4; D gene: NA
CDR3 DNA: TGTGCCAGCAGTCGGCGGACTGAAGCTTTCTTT; CDR3 protein: CASSRRTEAFF; V gene: TRBV6-5; clone size: NA; J gene: TRBJ1-1; D gene: NA
CDR3 DNA: TGTGCCAGCAGCTTGGCCGGGTCCCTAGCCAAAAACATTCAGTACTTC; CDR3 protein: CASSLAGSLAKNIQYF; V gene: TRBV5-4; clone size: few; J gene: TRBJ2-4; D gene: NA
CDR3 DNA: TGTGCCAGCAGCGTCGGGACAGGGAAGGCCTACGAGCAGTACTTC; CDR3 protein: CASSVGTGKAYEQYF; V gene: TRBV9; clone size: NA; J gene: TRBJ2-7; D gene: TRBD1
CDR3 DNA: TGCGCCAGCAGTGACGGCTCTGGGGCCAACGTCCTGACTTTC; CDR3 protein: CASSDGSGANVLTF; V gene: TRBV10-1; clone size: few; J gene: TRBJ2-6; D gene: NA
CDR3 DNA: TGTGCCAGCAGCGTAGACCCCCTGATTAGCTCTGGAAACACCATATATTTT; CDR3 protein: CASSVDPLISSGNTIYF; V gene: TRBV9; clone size: NA; J gene: TRBJ1-3; D gene: NA
CDR3 DNA: TGTGCCAGTAGTATAGATGGGCTAGCGGGAGGGATCTACAATGAGCAGTTCTTC; CDR3 protein: CASSIDGLAGGIYNEQFF; V gene: TRBV19; clone size: NA; J gene: TRBJ2-1; D gene: TRBD2
CDR3 DNA: TGCGCCAGCAGCCAAGATTCGAATAGAAACACTGAAGCTTTCTTT; CDR3 protein: CASSQDSNRNTEAFF; V gene: TRBV4-1; clone size: NA; J gene: TRBJ1-1; D gene: NA